The 27 T cell receptor beta chains presented below share a single source sample, sequenced in a study of identical twins. TCRdb redid the calling of the 5' RACE reads with MiXCR, one entry per CDR3 protein. This sample has just under 650,000 distinct CDR3 sequences, with about 7.1% found just once. These data were also filed under a second study, of yellow fever vaccine responses in identical twins.

The source material was PBMCs. All receptors derive from a woman between 18 and 29 years old in good health.

This clonotype has just a few counts. This chain links TRBV6-5 with TRBJ2-1; D uncertain. The germline V and J ends were trimmed by 0 bases and 7 bases, with 10 bases remaining between them. CDR3 length: 14 residues. The germline V gene encodes CDR1 MNHEY and CDR2 SVGAGI. The chain's CDR3 is CASSYSTRSNEQFF. DNA for the CDR3: TGTGCCAGCAGTTACTCGACACGGAGTAATGAGCAGTTCTTC.

V gene TRBV27 combines with J gene TRBJ1-4; 10 bases agree with TRBD1. CDR3 length equals 16 residues. Losses at the gene ends were 5 bases for V and 6 bases for J; bases not matched to a gene: 9. CDR1 and CDR2 (germline): MNHEY, SMNVEV (reference sequence). CDR3 coding DNA: TGTGCCAGCAGTCCCCAGGACAGGGGGGTGTATGAAAAACTGTTTTTT. It encodes CASSPQDRGVYEKLFF.

The V call is TRBV7-9, the J call TRBJ1-1, with D perhaps TRBD1 (5 bases). Between the trimmed V and J ends, which lost 3 bases and 1 base, there was a span of 15 bases. This CDR3 spans 16 amino acids. CDR1 SEHNR and CDR2 FQNEAQ come from the germline V gene (reference sequence). CDR3 DNA: TGTGCCAGCAGCTTCACCCGGGACGCGGGGAACACTGAAGCTTTCTTT. This codes for CASSFTRDAGNTEAFF.

At least ten counts were recorded for this clonotype. The CDR3 spells CASSLPGGDYGYTF. DNA of the CDR3: TGCGCCAGCAGCTTACCGGGGGGCGACTATGGCTACACCTTC. J is TRBJ1-2 and V is TRBV5-1; a weak D match, TRBD1 (6 bases). The length of the CDR3 is 14 residues. The V end was cut by 2 bases, the J end by 3 bases, with 11 bases between. CDR1 SGHRS and CDR2 YFSETQ come from the germline V gene. The variable domain in full, completed from reference TRBV5-1 and TRBJ1-2, reads KAGVTQTPRYLIKTRGQQVTLSCSPISGHRSVSWYQQTPGQGLQFLFEYFSETQRNKGNFPGRFSGRQFSNSRSEMNVSTLELGDSALYLCASSLPGGDYGYTFGSGTRLTVV.

The rearrangement uses TRBV11-2 and TRBJ2-3; 8 bases agree with TRBD2. The CDR3 consists of 15 residues. Germline values: CDR1 SGHAT, CDR2 FQNNGV. Germline trimming cut 2 bases from V and 4 bases from J; bases unmatched to any gene: 5. As DNA, the CDR3 is TGTGCCAGCAGCTTATTGGGACTAGTGGCAGATACGCAGTATTTT. Translation: CASSLLGLVADTQYF.

A few counts support this clonotype. This chain joins TRBV27 and TRBJ1-5; D unclear. Germline values: CDR1 MNHEY, CDR2 SMNVEV (reference sequence). Trimming took off 6 bases at V and 0 bases at J, with 9 bases between the two ends. This CDR3 contains 14 residues. CDR3 sequence: CASRPVYSNQPQHF. The CDR3 DNA reads TGTGCCAGCAGACCCGTCTATAGCAATCAGCCCCAGCATTTT.

In this sample, this clonotype turned up a few times. The chain carries TRBV29-1 and TRBJ2-5, with D perhaps TRBD1 (6 bases). This CDR3 region has 13 residues. Trimming took 2 bases from V and 10 from J, leaving 17 bases between them. Germline V CDR1 and CDR2: SQVTM, ANQGSEA. DNA of the CDR3: TGCAGCGTTGAACGGTCGGTTGAAGGGGGCCAGTACTTC. Translation gives CSVERSVEGGQYF.

Only a few counts were recorded for this clonotype. The gene calls are TRBV7-3 and TRBJ2-3, with TRBD2 matching 12 bases. CDR1 is SGHTA, CDR2 FQGTGA, per germline. The CDR3 contains 17 residues. Trimming at V came to 4 bases and at J to 2 bases, leaving 7 bases not matched to a gene. CDR3 in DNA: TGTGCCAGCAGCTCTCTAGGACTAGCGGGACTCACAGATACGCAGTATTTT. It encodes CASSSLGLAGLTDTQYF. Full variable domain (missing parts from reference TRBV7-3 and TRBJ2-3): GAGVSQTPSNKVTEKGKYVELRCDPISGHTALYWYRQSLGQGPEFLIYFQGTGAADDSGLPNDRFFAVRPEGSVSTLKIQRTERGDSAVYLCASSSLGLAGLTDTQYFGPGTRLTVL.

This chain links TRBV11-2 with TRBJ2-2, with 15 bases identical to TRBD2. V lost 5 bases, J lost 7 bases, and 8 bases stayed unmatched. Germline lookup yields CDR1 SGHAT and CDR2 FQNNGV. This CDR3 has 17 amino acids. Here the CDR3 reads CASSRTSGRAFGGELFF. The CDR3 DNA follows: TGTGCCAGCAGCCGGACTAGCGGGAGGGCCTTTGGCGGGGAGCTGTTTTTT.

The chain uses TRBV7-3 and TRBJ2-1; 8 positions match TRBD2. CDR3 size: 16 residues. V dropped 5 bases and J dropped 0; count of bases not matched to a gene: 6. Per the germline V gene, CDR1 is SGHTA and CDR2 is FQGTGA. The CDR3 sequence is CASSRTGTSSYNEQFF. The CDR3 coding sequence is TGTGCCAGCAGCCGAACGGGGACTAGCTCCTACAATGAGCAGTTCTTC.

This clonotype came up a few times. The gene calls are TRBV29-1 and TRBJ2-3; a weak D match, TRBD2 (7 bases). There are 13 residues in the CDR3. V gave up 8 bases and J gave up 4 bases, with 16 bases separating them. Germline CDR1 and CDR2: SQVTM and ANQGSEA. The CDR3 DNA follows: TGCAGCTTTCCCGGGGGGCTCCCAGATACGCAGTATTTT. Translated: CSFPGGLPDTQYF.

CDR3 nucleotide sequence: TGTGCCAGCAGCTTGGGTCACTCGGAGAACACTGAAGCTTTCTTT. Its translation is CASSLGHSENTEAFF. The rearrangement joins TRBV7-9 to TRBJ1-1; unclear D gene. This CDR3 is built from 15 residues. Germline CDR1 is SEHNR and CDR2 is FQNEAQ (reference sequence). V lost 3 bases and J 1 base, leaving 12 bases between the germline ends.

There are a few counts of this clonotype. The V and J genes are TRBV6-1 and TRBJ1-1, with D hard to call. The germline CDR1 and CDR2 sequences are MNHNS and SASEGT. The CDR3 is made up of 12 amino acids. Trimming removed 0 bases at V and 3 bases at J, with 2 bases between. The CDR3 coding sequence is TGTGCCAGCAGTGAAGCCTACACTGAAGCTTTCTTT. As protein: CASSEAYTEAFF.

The chain uses TRBV6-1 and TRBJ2-1; 8 nucleotides agree with TRBD2. The CDR3 is 15 amino acids. The germline V gene has CDR1 MNHNS and CDR2 SASEGT. Unmatched junction bases numbered 6, after V lost 3 bases and J lost 5 bases. DNA for the CDR3: TGTGCCAGCAGTGACGGGAGGGCGAGGAACAATGAGCAGTTCTTC. Translating gives CASSDGRARNNEQFF.

Here the CDR3 reads CASSQELADIYGYTF. DNA of the CDR3: TGCGCCAGCAGCCAAGAATTGGCCGATATCTATGGCTACACCTTC. The chain couples TRBV4-1 to TRBJ1-2; D call uncertain. The germline CDR1 and CDR2 sequences are MGHRA and YSYEKL. This CDR3 comprises 15 residues. With 0 bases removed from V and 4 bases from J, the gap between germline ends came to 12 bases.

The sample holds a few counts of this clonotype. The chain employs TRBV12-3 or TRBV12-4 and TRBJ1-1; D unresolved. This CDR3 region has 14 residues. Trimming cost V 3 bases and J 2 bases, with 10 bases left between them. In DNA, the CDR3 is TGTGCCAGCAGTTTCGTGGCCGACAACACTGAAGCTTTCTTT. Encoded protein: CASSFVADNTEAFF.

The rearrangement uses TRBV5-1 and TRBJ2-2; 14 positions agree with TRBD2. The ends lost 1 base at V and 6 bases at J; junction bases unmatched: 2. CDR3 length equals 16 residues. Germline assignment: CDR1 SGHRS and CDR2 YFSETQ. The CDR3 reads CASSLSTSGRAGELFF. The CDR3 DNA is TGCGCCAGCAGCTTGTCGACTAGCGGGAGGGCCGGGGAGCTGTTTTTT.

The gene calls are TRBV3-1 and TRBJ2-1; 7 positions match TRBD2. CDR3 length: 15 residues. Germline CDR1 reads LGHDT; CDR2 reads YNNKEL (reference sequence). Trimming at V came to 0 bases and at J to 3 bases, leaving 2 bases not matched to a gene. The CDR3 loop is CASSQDPGGYNEQFF. CDR3 DNA: TGTGCCAGCAGCCAAGATCCGGGGGGCTACAATGAGCAGTTCTTC.

V and J are TRBV13 and TRBJ2-5, with D unclear. The CDR3 totals 11 residues. Germline V CDR1 and CDR2: PRHDT, FYEKMQ (reference sequence). V was pared by 6 bases and J by 7 bases, with 9 bases between. The CDR3 is CASRDVGTQYF. The CDR3 DNA is TGTGCCAGCAGGGATGTGGGGACCCAGTACTTC. The full variable domain, rest sourced from reference TRBV13 and TRBJ2-5, is AAGVIQSPRHLIKEKRETATLKCYPIPRHDTVYWYQQGPGQDPQFLISFYEKMQSDKGSIPDRFSAQQFSDYHSELNMSSLELGDSALYFCASRDVGTQYFGPGTRLLVL.

This clonotype has only a few counts. The genes are TRBV5-1 and TRBJ2-2; 8 nucleotides align to TRBD1. The V gene's germline CDR1 is SGHRS and CDR2 YFSETQ. The trim removed 4 bases at V and 7 bases at J, leaving 12 bases unmatched. The CDR3 has 16 amino acids. The CDR3 spells CASSLRQTGANGELFF. The CDR3 DNA reads TGCGCCAGCAGCCTGAGACAGACAGGGGCCAACGGGGAGCTGTTTTTT.

This clonotype was picked up many times. The chain joins TRBV20-1 to TRBJ1-2, with no clear D. V lost 2 bases and J 0 bases, leaving 1 base between the germline ends. CDR1 is DFQATT, CDR2 SNEGSKA, per germline (reference sequence). CDR3 length: 11 residues. CDR3 region: CSARSNYGYTF. For the CDR3, the DNA is TGCAGTGCTAGATCTAACTATGGCTACACCTTC.

This clonotype was found a few times. The rearrangement links TRBV12-3 or TRBV12-4 to TRBJ2-5, with D possibly matching TRBD1 (5 bases). The length of the CDR3 is 14 residues. Trimming shortened V by 4 bases and J by 3 bases, and 12 bases separated the two germline ends. The chain's CDR3 is CASSYSGIKETQYF. The CDR3 region has the DNA TGTGCCAGCAGTTACTCAGGGATTAAAGAGACCCAGTACTTC.

This clonotype has just a few counts. The rearrangement links TRBV12-3 or TRBV12-4 to TRBJ2-5; D possibly corresponds to TRBD2 (6 bases). The CDR3 has 14 residues. V lost 5 bases to trimming and J lost 5 bases, with 15 bases between them. The CDR3 is CASSQAGSWETQYF. The CDR3 region has the DNA TGTGCCAGCAGTCAAGCGGGTTCGTGGGAGACCCAGTACTTC.

This clonotype was observed a few times. The chain carries TRBV20-1 and TRBJ2-7; 9 bases match TRBD2. Germline V gene lookup returns CDR1 DFQATT and CDR2 SNEGSKA (reference sequence). J lost 3 bases, V lost 1 base, and 7 bases had no gene match. The CDR3 loop spans 15 amino acids. The CDR3 protein is CSARVPGSGSYEQYF. CDR3 sequence (DNA): TGCAGTGCTAGAGTTCCTGGTAGCGGGAGCTACGAGCAGTACTTC.

The CDR3 coding sequence is TGCAGTGCTAGAACACCGGGACAGGGGGCGTTAGGCTACACCTTC. Protein: CSARTPGQGALGYTF. The chain combines TRBV20-1 with TRBJ1-2; 12 bases align to TRBD1. Germline CDR1 reads DFQATT; CDR2 reads SNEGSKA (reference sequence). After removal of 2 bases from V and 8 bases from J, the junction contained 9 bases not matched to a gene. This CDR3 contains 15 residues.

This clonotype was counted only a few times. The chain recombines TRBV10-1 with TRBJ2-7, with 13 bases identical to TRBD2. In germline, CDR1 is WNHNN, CDR2 SYGVQD (reference sequence). CDR3 length: 15 amino acids. V lost 5 bases and J lost 5; bases outside the gene matches: 6. The CDR3 nucleotides are TGCGCCAGCAGTCGGGGACTAGCGGGATCTCACGAGCAGTACTTC. Protein: CASSRGLAGSHEQYF.

This clonotype showed up just a few times. The V call is TRBV6-2 or TRBV6-3, the J call TRBJ2-1; 9 bases are a match to TRBD2. Trimming cost V 5 bases and J 5 bases; bases outside gene matches: 10. The CDR3 spans 16 residues. Germline values: CDR1 MNHEY, CDR2 SVGEGT. As DNA, the CDR3 is TGTGCCAGCAGTCGCCGCGCGGTAGCGGGAGACAATGAGCAGTTCTTC. As protein: CASSRRAVAGDNEQFF.